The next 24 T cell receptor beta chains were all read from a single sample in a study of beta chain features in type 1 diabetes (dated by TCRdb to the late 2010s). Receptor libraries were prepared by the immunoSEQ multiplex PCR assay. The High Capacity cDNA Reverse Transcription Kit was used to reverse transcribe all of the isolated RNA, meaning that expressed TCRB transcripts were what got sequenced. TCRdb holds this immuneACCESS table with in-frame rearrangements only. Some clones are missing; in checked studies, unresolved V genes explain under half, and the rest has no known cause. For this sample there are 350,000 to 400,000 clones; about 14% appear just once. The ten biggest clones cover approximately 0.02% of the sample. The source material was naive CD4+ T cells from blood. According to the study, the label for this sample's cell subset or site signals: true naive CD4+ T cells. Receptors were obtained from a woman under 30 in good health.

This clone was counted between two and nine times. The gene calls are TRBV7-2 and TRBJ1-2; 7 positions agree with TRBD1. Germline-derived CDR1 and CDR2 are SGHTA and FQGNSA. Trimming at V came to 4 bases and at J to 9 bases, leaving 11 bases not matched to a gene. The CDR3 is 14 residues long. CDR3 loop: CASSSGQVDGSYTF. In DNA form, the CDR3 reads TGTGCCAGCAGCTCTGGACAGGTGGATGGGAGCTACACCTTC.

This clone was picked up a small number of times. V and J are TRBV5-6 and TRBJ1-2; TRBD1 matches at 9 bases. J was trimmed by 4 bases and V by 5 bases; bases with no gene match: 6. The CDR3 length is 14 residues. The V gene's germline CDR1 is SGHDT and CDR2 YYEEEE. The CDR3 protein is CASRGTGRSYGYTF. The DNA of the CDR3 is TGTGCCAGCAGGGGGACAGGGAGATCCTATGGCTACACCTTC.

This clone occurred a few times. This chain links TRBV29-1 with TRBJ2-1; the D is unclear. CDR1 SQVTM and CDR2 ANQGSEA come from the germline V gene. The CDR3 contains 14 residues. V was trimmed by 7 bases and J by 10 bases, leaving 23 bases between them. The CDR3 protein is CSDESKGSRNEQFF. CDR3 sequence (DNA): TGCAGCGACGAGTCGAAAGGTTCTAGGAACGAGCAGTTCTTC.

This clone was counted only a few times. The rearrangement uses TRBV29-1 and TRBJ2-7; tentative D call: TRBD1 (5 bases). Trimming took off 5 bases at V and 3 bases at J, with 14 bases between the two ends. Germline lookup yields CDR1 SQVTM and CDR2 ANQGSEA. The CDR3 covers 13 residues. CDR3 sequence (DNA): TGCAGCGTTCAGTACAGGCCGAGCTACGAGCAGTACTTC. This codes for CSVQYRPSYEQYF.

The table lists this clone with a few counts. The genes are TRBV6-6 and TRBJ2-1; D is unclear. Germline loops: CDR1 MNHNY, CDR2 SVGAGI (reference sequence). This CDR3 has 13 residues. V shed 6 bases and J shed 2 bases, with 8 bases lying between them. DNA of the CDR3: TGTGCCAGCAGGTCCCGCGCCTACAATGAGCAGTTCTTC. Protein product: CASRSRAYNEQFF.

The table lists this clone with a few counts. Written as DNA, the CDR3 is TGTGCCAGCAGTGGAGCGTCGAACACTGAAGCTTTCTTT. This sequence encodes CASSGASNTEAFF. The V gene is TRBV6-4, the J gene TRBJ1-1; D remains unclear. Germline-derived CDR1 and CDR2 are MRHNA and SNTAGT. The V end lost 4 bases, the J end lost 1 base, and 7 bases lay between the germline ends. There are 13 residues in the CDR3.

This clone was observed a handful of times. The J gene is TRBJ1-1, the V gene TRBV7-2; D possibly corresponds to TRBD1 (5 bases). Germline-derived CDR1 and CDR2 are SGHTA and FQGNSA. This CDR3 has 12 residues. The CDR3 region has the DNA TGTGTCACGGGGGTAATAGGCACTGAAGCTTTCTTT. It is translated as CVTGVIGTEAFF.

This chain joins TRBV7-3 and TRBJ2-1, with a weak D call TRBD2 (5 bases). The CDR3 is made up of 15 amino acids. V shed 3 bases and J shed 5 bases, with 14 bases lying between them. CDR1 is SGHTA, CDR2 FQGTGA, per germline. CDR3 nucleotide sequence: TGTGCCAGCAGCTTGGCGGGTAACATTAACAATGAGCAGTTCTTC. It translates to CASSLAGNINNEQFF.

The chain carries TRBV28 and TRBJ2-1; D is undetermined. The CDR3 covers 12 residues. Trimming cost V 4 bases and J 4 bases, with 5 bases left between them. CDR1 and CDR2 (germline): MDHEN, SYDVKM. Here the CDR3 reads CASSYSYNEQFF. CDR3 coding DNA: TGTGCCAGCAGTTACTCGTACAATGAGCAGTTCTTC.

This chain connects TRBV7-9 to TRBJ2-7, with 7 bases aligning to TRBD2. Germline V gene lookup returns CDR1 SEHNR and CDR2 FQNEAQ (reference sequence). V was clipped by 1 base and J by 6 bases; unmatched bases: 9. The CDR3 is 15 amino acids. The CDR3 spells CASSLVGREGSEQYF. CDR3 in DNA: TGTGCCAGCAGCTTAGTGGGCAGGGAGGGCAGCGAGCAGTACTTC. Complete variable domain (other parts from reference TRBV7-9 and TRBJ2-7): DTGVSQNPRHKITKRGQNVTFRCDPISEHNRLYWYRQTLGQGPEFLTYFQNEAQLEKSRLLSDRFSAERPKGSFSTLEIQRTEQGDSAMYLCASSLVGREGSEQYFGPGTRLTVT.

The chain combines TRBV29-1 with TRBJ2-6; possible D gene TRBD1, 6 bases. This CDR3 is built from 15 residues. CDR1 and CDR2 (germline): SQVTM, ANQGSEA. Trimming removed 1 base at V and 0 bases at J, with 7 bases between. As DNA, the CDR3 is TGCAGCGTTGAAGGGGACACCTCTGGGGCCAACGTCCTGACTTTC. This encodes CSVEGDTSGANVLTF.

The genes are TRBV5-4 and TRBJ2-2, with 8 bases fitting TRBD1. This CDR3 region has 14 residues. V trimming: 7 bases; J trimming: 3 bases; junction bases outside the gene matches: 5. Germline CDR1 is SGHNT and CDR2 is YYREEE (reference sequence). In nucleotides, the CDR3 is TGTGCCAGCGGCGCAGGGGGCGACACCGGGGAGCTGTTTTTT. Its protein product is CASGAGGDTGELFF.

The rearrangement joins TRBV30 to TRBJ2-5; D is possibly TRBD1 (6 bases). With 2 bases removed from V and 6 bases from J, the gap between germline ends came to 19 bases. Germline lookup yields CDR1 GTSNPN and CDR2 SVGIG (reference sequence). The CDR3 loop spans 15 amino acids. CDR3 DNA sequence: TGTGCCTGGAGTCTCGCTACAGGGTCATGGAAGACCCAGTACTTC. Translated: CAWSLATGSWKTQYF. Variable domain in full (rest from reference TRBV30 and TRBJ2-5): SQTIHQWPATLVQPVGSPLSLECTVEGTSNPNLYWYRQAAGRGLQLLFYSVGIGQISSEVPQNLSASRPQDRQFILSSKKLLLSDSGFYLCAWSLATGSWKTQYFGPGTRLLVL.

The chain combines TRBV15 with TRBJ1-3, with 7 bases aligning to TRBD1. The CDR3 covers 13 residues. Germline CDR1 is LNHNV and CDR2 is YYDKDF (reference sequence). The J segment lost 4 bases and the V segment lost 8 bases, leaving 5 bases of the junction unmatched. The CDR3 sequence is CATVQGIGNTIYF. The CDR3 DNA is TGTGCCACCGTACAGGGGATCGGAAACACCATATATTTT.

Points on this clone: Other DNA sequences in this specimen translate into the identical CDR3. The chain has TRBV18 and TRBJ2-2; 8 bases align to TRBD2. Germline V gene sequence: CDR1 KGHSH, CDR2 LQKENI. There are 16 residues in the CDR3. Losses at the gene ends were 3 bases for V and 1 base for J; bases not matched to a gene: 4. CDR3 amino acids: CASSPGLAGNTGELFF. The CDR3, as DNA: TGTGCCAGCTCACCCGGCCTAGCGGGGAACACCGGGGAGCTGTTTTTT.

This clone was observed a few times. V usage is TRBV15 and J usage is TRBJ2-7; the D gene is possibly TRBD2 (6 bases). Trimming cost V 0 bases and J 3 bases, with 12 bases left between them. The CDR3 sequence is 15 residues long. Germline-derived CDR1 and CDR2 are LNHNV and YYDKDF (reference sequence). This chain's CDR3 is CATSRDSLASYEQYF. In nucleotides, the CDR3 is TGTGCCACCAGCAGAGATTCCCTAGCGAGCTACGAGCAGTACTTC.

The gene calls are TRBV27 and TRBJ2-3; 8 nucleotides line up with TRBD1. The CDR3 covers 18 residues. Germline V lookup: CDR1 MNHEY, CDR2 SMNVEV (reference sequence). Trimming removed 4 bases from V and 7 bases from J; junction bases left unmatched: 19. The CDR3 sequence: CASSSEWQGAFQWNTQYF. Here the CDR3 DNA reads TGTGCCAGCAGTTCAGAGTGGCAGGGGGCCTTTCAGTGGAATACGCAGTATTTT.

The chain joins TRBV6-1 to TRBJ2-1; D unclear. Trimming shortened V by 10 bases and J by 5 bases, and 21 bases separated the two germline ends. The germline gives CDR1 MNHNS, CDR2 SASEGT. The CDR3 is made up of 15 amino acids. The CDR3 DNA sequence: TGTGCCACGCGGAGTATGGGTGGTCGCGACAATGAGCAGTTCTTC. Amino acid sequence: CATRSMGGRDNEQFF.

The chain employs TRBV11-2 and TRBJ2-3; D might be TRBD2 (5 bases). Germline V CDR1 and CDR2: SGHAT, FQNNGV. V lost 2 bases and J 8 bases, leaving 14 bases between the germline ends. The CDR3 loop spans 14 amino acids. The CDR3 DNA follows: TGTGCCAGCAGCTTAACAGACTACAAGGGTACGCAGTATTTT. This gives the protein CASSLTDYKGTQYF.

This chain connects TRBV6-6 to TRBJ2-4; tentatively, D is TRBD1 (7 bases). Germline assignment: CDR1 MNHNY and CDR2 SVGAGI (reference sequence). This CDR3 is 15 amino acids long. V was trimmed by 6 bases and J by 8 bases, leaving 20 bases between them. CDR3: CASRWDSQGGYIQYF. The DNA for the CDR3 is TGTGCCAGCAGATGGGACAGTCAAGGGGGGTACATTCAGTACTTC.

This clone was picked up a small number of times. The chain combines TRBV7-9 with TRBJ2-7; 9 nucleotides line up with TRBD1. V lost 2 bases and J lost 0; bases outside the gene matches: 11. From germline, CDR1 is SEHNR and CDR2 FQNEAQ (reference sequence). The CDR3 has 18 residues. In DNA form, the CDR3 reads TGTGCCAGCAGCTTACCACCTACGGGACAGGGAAGCTCCTACGAGCAGTACTTC. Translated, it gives CASSLPPTGQGSSYEQYF.

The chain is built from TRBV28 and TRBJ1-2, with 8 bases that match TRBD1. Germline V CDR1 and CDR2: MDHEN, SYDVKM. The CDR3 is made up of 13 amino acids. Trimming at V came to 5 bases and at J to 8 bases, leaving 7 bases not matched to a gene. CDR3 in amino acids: CASSVQGALGYTF. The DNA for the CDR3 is TGTGCCAGCAGTGTCCAGGGGGCGCTGGGCTACACCTTC.

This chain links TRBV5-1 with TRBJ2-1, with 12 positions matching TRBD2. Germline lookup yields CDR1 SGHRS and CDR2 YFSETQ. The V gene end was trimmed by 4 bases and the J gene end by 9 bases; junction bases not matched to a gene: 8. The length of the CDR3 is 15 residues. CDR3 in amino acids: CASSQALAGGSEQFF. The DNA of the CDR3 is TGCGCCAGCAGCCAGGCCCTAGCGGGAGGGAGTGAGCAGTTCTTC.

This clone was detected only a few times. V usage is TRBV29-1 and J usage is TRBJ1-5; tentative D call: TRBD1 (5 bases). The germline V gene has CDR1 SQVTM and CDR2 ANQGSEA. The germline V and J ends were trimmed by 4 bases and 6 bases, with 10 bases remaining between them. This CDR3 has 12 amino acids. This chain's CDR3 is CSVGREGQPQHF. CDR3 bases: TGCAGCGTTGGCAGGGAGGGTCAGCCCCAGCATTTT.